One and the same sample provided the 17 T cell receptor beta chains below, sequenced in a study of T cells after yellow fever vaccination. TCRdb recomputed calls from the 5' RACE reads with MiXCR, one row per CDR3 protein. This table holds roughly 500,000 distinct CDR3 sequences, 15% to 20% found once. This specimen consisted of PBMCs, obtained 15 days after the yellow fever booster vaccination. These receptors came from a man in his thirties or forties who received the YFV17D yellow fever vaccine.

The sample holds a few counts of this clonotype. V is TRBV3-1 and J is TRBJ2-1; a weak D match, TRBD1 (5 bases). The ends were cut back, 4 bases at V and 4 bases at J, with 14 bases in the middle. The length of the CDR3 is 15 residues. Germline values: CDR1 LGHDT, CDR2 YNNKEL (reference sequence). The CDR3 here is CASSLFGQGYNEQFF. CDR3 nucleotides: TGTGCCAGCAGCCTCTTTGGGCAGGGTTACAATGAGCAGTTCTTC.

This clonotype appeared a few times. This chain joins TRBV5-1 and TRBJ1-1; TRBD1 aligns across 10 bases. CDR1 and CDR2 from the germline V gene are SGHRS and YFSETQ. With 0 bases clipped from V and 5 bases from J, the junction kept 4 bases outside the gene matches. The CDR3 consists of 15 residues. The CDR3 coding sequence is TGCGCCAGCAGCTTGGTGGGGACAGGGGTGACTGAAGCTTTCTTT. Protein sequence: CASSLVGTGVTEAFF.

This clonotype has at least ten counts. This chain links TRBV7-2 with TRBJ2-7, with 11 positions matching TRBD2. The CDR3 sequence is 15 residues long. Trimming took 6 bases from V and 5 from J; bases not matched to a gene: 9. Germline V gene lookup returns CDR1 SGHTA and CDR2 FQGNSA. DNA of the CDR3: TGTGCCAGCAGTACTGCACCGGGACTAGCGGACGAGCAGTACTTC. Its protein product is CASSTAPGLADEQYF.

This clonotype turned up a few times. This chain joins TRBV20-1 and TRBJ2-7, with TRBD1 as a possible D gene (5 bases). V was pared by 7 bases and J by 5 bases, with 12 bases between. The germline V gene encodes CDR1 DFQATT and CDR2 SNEGSKA (reference sequence). The length of the CDR3 is 11 residues. CDR3 protein: CSGDRLDEQYF. The CDR3 region has the DNA TGCAGTGGTGACAGATTGGACGAGCAGTACTTC.

This clonotype was detected only a few times. The chain is built from TRBV7-2 and TRBJ2-1, with TRBD2 identical over 7 bases. Trimming took 2 bases from V and 5 from J; bases not matched to a gene: 6. CDR1 is SGHTA and CDR2 is FQGNSA in the germline V gene. The CDR3 totals 15 residues. The CDR3 bases are TGTGCCAGCAGCTTACTTGGGACTACAAACAATGAGCAGTTCTTC. Its translation is CASSLLGTTNNEQFF.

This clonotype was recorded a few times. This sequence joins TRBV12-3 or TRBV12-4 and TRBJ2-5; TRBD1 might be the D (6 bases). V shed 4 bases and J shed 7 bases, with 19 bases lying between them. The CDR3 consists of 15 residues. DNA of the CDR3: TGTGCCAGCAGTTGGGGCGCACAGGGAATTGGGACCCAGTACTTC. Translating it yields CASSWGAQGIGTQYF.

CDR3 bases: TGCAGTGCTACGGGCTGGGTTCCAGATACGCAGTATTTT. It translates to CSATGWVPDTQYF. The chain uses TRBV20-1 and TRBJ2-3, with D uncertain. The CDR3 sequence is 13 residues long. Between the trimmed V and J ends, which lost 4 bases and 4 bases, there was a span of 12 bases. The germline gives CDR1 DFQATT, CDR2 SNEGSKA (reference sequence).

This clonotype has only a few counts. This chain connects TRBV23-1 to TRBJ2-5; no definite D call. TRBV23-1 is an ORF for which the function is uncertain. The CDR3 is 12 residues long. With 6 bases removed from V and 4 bases from J, the gap between germline ends came to 9 bases. This chain's CDR3 is CASRGNRETQYF. CDR3 sequence (DNA): TGCGCCAGCAGGGGGAATCGAGAGACCCAGTACTTC.

This clonotype was counted between two and nine times. The chain has TRBV20-1 and TRBJ2-5; no definite D call. Trimming cost V 3 bases and J 2 bases, with 10 bases left between them. The CDR3 is 13 amino acids. Germline V gene data show CDR1 as DFQATT and CDR2 as SNEGSKA (reference sequence). The CDR3 DNA reads as TGCAGTGCTAGTAGGCCCGAACAAGAGACCCAGTACTTC. Protein sequence: CSASRPEQETQYF.

There are a few counts of this clonotype. The chain uses TRBV5-1 and TRBJ2-5, with a tentative D call TRBD2 (5 bases). The CDR3 runs to 14 residues. V lost 1 base and J 2 bases, leaving 9 bases between the germline ends. The germline V gene has CDR1 SGHRS and CDR2 YFSETQ. The CDR3 DNA reads TGCGCCAGCAGCTTGCCCAGCGGTCAAGAGACCCAGTACTTC. This codes for CASSLPSGQETQYF.

The chain uses TRBV4-3 and TRBJ1-2, with no clear D. CDR3 length: 14 amino acids. CDR1 is LGHNA, CDR2 YSLEER, per germline. V lost 1 base and J 4 bases, leaving 10 bases between the germline ends. The CDR3 DNA reads TGCGCCAGCAGCCAAGGTTCCGGGTTCTATGGCTACACCTTC. Amino acids: CASSQGSGFYGYTF.

The chain combines TRBV20-1 with TRBJ1-4, with D tentatively TRBD1 (6 bases). V gave up 5 bases and J gave up 12 bases, with 19 bases separating them. CDR3 length: 13 residues. CDR1 and CDR2 (germline): DFQATT, SNEGSKA (reference sequence). Here the CDR3 reads CSAPRGREEELFF. The CDR3 coding sequence is TGCAGTGCTCCCCGGGGGCGGGAAGAGGAACTGTTTTTT.

In its sample, this clonotype was seen a few times. CDR3 sequence reads: CASSPGGSETQYF. The CDR3 nucleotides are TGTGCCAGCAGTCCTGGGGGGAGTGAGACCCAGTACTTC. This chain uses TRBV25-1 with TRBJ2-5, with a tentative D call TRBD2 (6 bases). This CDR3 contains 13 residues. The V gene lost 5 bases and the J gene lost 5 bases, with 12 bases spanning the gap. Germline V gene lookup returns CDR1 MGHDK and CDR2 SYGVNS.

V gene TRBV6-1 combines with J gene TRBJ1-4, with 7 positions matching TRBD1. Germline loops: CDR1 MNHNS, CDR2 SASEGT. Losses at the gene ends were 6 bases for V and 6 bases for J; bases not matched to a gene: 13. There are 16 residues in the CDR3. Here the CDR3 DNA reads TGTGCCAGCAGCCACCTCGGTCCAGGGGGAGATGAAAAACTGTTTTTT. Its translation is CASSHLGPGGDEKLFF.

This clonotype is medium-sized (0.01 to 0.1%) by share. The V and J genes are TRBV5-1 and TRBJ2-7, with 7 positions matching TRBD2. The CDR3 loop spans 15 amino acids. Germline loops: CDR1 SGHRS, CDR2 YFSETQ. V gave up 0 bases and J gave up 1 base; unmatched junction bases: 4. As DNA, the CDR3 is TGCGCCAGCAGCTTGGCGTCGGGAGGTTCCTACGAGCAGTACTTC. It specifies CASSLASGGSYEQYF.

In its sample, this clonotype was seen a few times. The chain employs TRBV7-9 and TRBJ1-1; D is undetermined. There are 14 residues in the CDR3. Trimming shortened V by 1 base and J by 1 base, and 7 bases separated the two germline ends. From germline, CDR1 is SEHNR and CDR2 FQNEAQ (reference sequence). CDR3 sequence reads: CASSLGTQNTEAFF. CDR3 in DNA: TGTGCCAGCAGCTTAGGAACACAGAACACTGAAGCTTTCTTT.

There are a few counts of this clonotype. The CDR3 protein is CSARGQGAYEQYF. The CDR3 nucleotides are TGCAGTGCTAGAGGACAGGGGGCATACGAGCAGTACTTC. The chain combines TRBV20-1 with TRBJ2-7; 10 bases align to TRBD1. Per the germline V gene, CDR1 is DFQATT and CDR2 is SNEGSKA (reference sequence). Germline trimming cut 1 base from V and 4 bases from J; bases unmatched to any gene: 1. The CDR3 consists of 13 residues.